This is a list of T cell receptor beta chains from one sample in a study of beta chain features in type 1 diabetes. Sequencing was performed with immunoSEQ multiplex PCR; in TCRdb, only in-frame clones are kept and a portion is missing. This table holds 200,000 to 300,000 clones, over 11% found once. The sample was naive CD4+ T cells from blood. These receptors were taken from a young man with type 1 diabetes. CDR3s include the opening cysteine and the closing phenylalanine or tryptophan. A D gene is named only where the DNA matches it firmly. Clone size, where shown, is once, few, many, or a class for clones that have expanded.

clone size,D gene,V gene,J gene,CDR3 DNA,CDR3 protein
-,-,TRBV14,TRBJ2-7,TGTGCCAGCAGCCACCGTACTAAGACCTACGAGCAGTACTTC,CASSHRTKTYEQYF
few,-,TRBV5-1,TRBJ1-1,TGCGCCAGCAGCTTGGAGGGCCGGGAGAACACTGAAGCTTTCTTT,CASSLEGRENTEAFF
-,TRBD2,TRBV6-5,TRBJ2-5,TGTGCCAGCACCCCGGGGACTACTATGGAGACCCAGTACTTC,CASTPGTTMETQYF
-,-,TRBV27,TRBJ2-5,TGTGCCAGCAGTTCCCCACACGGGGGGCAGGAGACCCAGTACTTC,CASSSPHGGQETQYF
few,-,TRBV30,TRBJ1-2,TGTGCCTGGAGTACCAGGGCACTCAACTATGGCTACACCTTC,CAWSTRALNYGYTF
-,-,TRBV5-4,TRBJ2-5,TGTGCCAGCAGCTTACCCGCGGCCTCATCTCAAGAGACCCAGTACTTC,CASSLPAASSQETQYF
-,-,TRBV7-9,TRBJ2-3,TGTGCCAGCAGCTTATTAACAGATACGCAGTATTTT,CASSLLTDTQYF
few,-,TRBV7-8,TRBJ1-1,TGTGCCAGCAGCTGGGGAAGACTACTGACGGTGTCTGAAGCTTTCTTT,CASSWGRLLTVSEAFF
-,-,TRBV28,TRBJ2-7,TGTGCCAGCTTAGCCCCCAACTACGAGCAGTACTTC,CASLAPNYEQYF
few,TRBD1,TRBV6-4,TRBJ2-1,TGTGCCAGCCCCGACGAAGGGGGCGCTTCTCAGTTCTTC,CASPDEGGASQFF
few,-,TRBV6-5,TRBJ1-4,TGTGCCAGCAGTTACCCGGAGACAGGATCTAATGAAAAACTGTTTTTT,CASSYPETGSNEKLFF
few,-,TRBV2,TRBJ1-5,TGTGCCAGCAGTTCTGCGGGCAATCAGCCCCAGCATTTT,CASSSAGNQPQHF
few,-,TRBV27,TRBJ2-7,TGTGCCAGCAGTTTCTCGGCAGGGTTGGAGCAGTACTTC,CASSFSAGLEQYF
few,-,TRBV15,TRBJ1-3,TGTGCCACCAGCAGAGACCCAGGAAACACCATATATTTT,CATSRDPGNTIYF
-,TRBD2,TRBV2,TRBJ2-2,TGTGCCAGCAGTGAACTTAGCGGGGAGAACACCGGGGAGCTGTTTTTT,CASSELSGENTGELFF
-,-,TRBV11-2,TRBJ2-3,TGTGCCAGCAGCTTAGCCCAGCTAGCAGATACGCAGTATTTT,CASSLAQLADTQYF
-,-,TRBV7-9,TRBJ1-5,TGTGCCAGCAGCACCGCATCGGGGAATCAGCCCCAGCATTTT,CASSTASGNQPQHF
few,-,TRBV2,TRBJ2-3,TGTGCCAGCAGTGAAGGGCCTTATTGGGATACGCAGTATTTT,CASSEGPYWDTQYF
-,TRBD2,TRBV2,TRBJ2-1,TGTGCCAGTCAGACTAGCGCGGGGGAGCAGTTCTTC,CASQTSAGEQFF
-,TRBD2,TRBV6-1,TRBJ2-2,TGTGCCAGCAGTGGCCTAGCGGGGCCCGCCACCGGGGAGCTGTTTTTT,CASSGLAGPATGELFF
-,-,TRBV25-1,TRBJ1-1,TGTGCCAGCAGTGAATTGAGTAACAGCCACACTGAAGCTTTCTTT,CASSELSNSHTEAFF
-,-,TRBV29-1,TRBJ2-7,TGCAGCGTTGAAAAACAGGGTGAAGGAGAGCAGTACTTC,CSVEKQGEGEQYF
few,TRBD1,TRBV5-1,TRBJ2-7,TGCGCCAGCAGACAGGGGTCCTACGAGCAGTACTTC,CASRQGSYEQYF
-,-,TRBV11-2,TRBJ2-5,TGTGCCAGCGCTGTCTCAGGCGTCCAAGAGACCCAGTACTTC,CASAVSGVQETQYF
-,TRBD1,TRBV30,TRBJ2-5,TGTGCCTGGAGTTCCTCCCCCTACAGGGGGAGACGGGAGACCCAGTACTTC,CAWSSSPYRGRRETQYF
few,-,TRBV2,TRBJ1-1,TGTGCCAGTCTCATGACAGACCTGAACACTGAAGCTTTCTTT,CASLMTDLNTEAFF
-,TRBD2,TRBV9,TRBJ2-5,TGTGCCAGCAGCGCAGCGGGGGGGGCAAGGGAGACCCAGTACTTC,CASSAAGGARETQYF
few,TRBD1,TRBV7-2,TRBJ2-7,TGTGCCAGCAGCACAATGACAGGGGCTGACGAGCAGTACTTC,CASSTMTGADEQYF
few,-,TRBV18,TRBJ2-5,TGTGCCAGCTCGCAACTAGAAGGAGAGACCCAGTACTTC,CASSQLEGETQYF
-,-,TRBV28,TRBJ1-4,TGTGCCAGCACGATGGCCAGTCTTAATGAAAAACTGTTTTTT,CASTMASLNEKLFF
once,TRBD1,TRBV6-5,TRBJ2-5,TGTGCCAGCAGTTACTCGGACAGGCCTGCGACCCAGTACTTC,CASSYSDRPATQYF
-,TRBD2,TRBV4-1,TRBJ2-5,TGCGCCAGCAGCCAAGACCGGCTAGCGGGGGCTATCACAGAGACCCAGTACTTC,CASSQDRLAGAITETQYF
few,TRBD2,TRBV7-2,TRBJ2-5,TGTGCCAGCAGCCCAGCGGCGGGGGTCCAAGAGACCCAGTACTTC,CASSPAAGVQETQYF
few,TRBD2,TRBV7-6,TRBJ2-1,TGTGCCAGCAGCCCGCGGACTAGCGGGACGGCGGATGAGCAGTTCTTC,CASSPRTSGTADEQFF
few,TRBD1,TRBV7-2,TRBJ2-2,TGTGCCAGCAGGCCGACAGGGGGCCGTGGCACCGGGGAGCTGTTTTTT,CASRPTGGRGTGELFF
-,TRBD1,TRBV5-1,TRBJ2-5,TGCGCCAGCAGGGCCGGGACAGGGGTCGAGACCCAGTACTTC,CASRAGTGVETQYF
-,TRBD1,TRBV4-1,TRBJ1-2,TGCGCCAGCAGCCAAGATCGGACAGGGGACTATGGCTACACCTTC,CASSQDRTGDYGYTF
-,TRBD1,TRBV6-5,TRBJ1-1,TGTGCCAGCAGTCCCCGGACAGGCGATGACAATGCTTTCTTT,CASSPRTGDDNAFF
few,-,TRBV28,TRBJ2-5,TGTGCCAGCAGGAGGCCCCCTAAGGAGACCCAGTACTTC,CASRRPPKETQYF
few,TRBD1,TRBV5-1,TRBJ1-6,TGCGCCAGCAGCTCGGACTTCCGGGACAGAAAGATTTTTTCACCCCTCCACTTT,CASSSDFRDRKIFSPLHF
few,-,TRBV30,TRBJ1-1,TGTGCCTGGAGTGGGGGGGCTGAAGCTTTCTTT,CAWSGGAEAFF
-,-,TRBV5-4,TRBJ2-1,TGTGCCAGCAGCTTGGCCGTGACAGGCGACAATGAGCAGTTCTTC,CASSLAVTGDNEQFF
-,TRBD1,TRBV11-2,TRBJ2-7,TGTGCCAGCAACCCAGGGGGCAACTCCTACGAGCAGTACTTC,CASNPGGNSYEQYF
-,-,TRBV5-6,TRBJ2-2,TGTGCCAGCAGCTTGGGGCTTCAGAACACCGGGGAGCTGTTTTTT,CASSLGLQNTGELFF
-,-,TRBV18,TRBJ2-1,TGTGCCAGCTCACCACCTTCCCCCCGGGATGAGCAGTTCTTC,CASSPPSPRDEQFF
few,-,TRBV19,TRBJ2-5,TGTGCCAGTAGTATAAATAGAGAGACCCAGTACTTC,CASSINRETQYF
few,TRBD1,TRBV9,TRBJ2-2,TGTGCCAGCAGCTTAACCGGGACAGGGGCCGGGGAGCTGTTTTTT,CASSLTGTGAGELFF
-,-,TRBV5-1,TRBJ1-1,TGCGCCAGCAGGGGCCTTCCGAACACTGAAGCTTTCTTT,CASRGLPNTEAFF
few,TRBD2,TRBV4-1,TRBJ2-7,TGCGCCAGCAGCCAAGATCCGGGGGGGTACGAGCAGTACTTC,CASSQDPGGYEQYF
few,-,TRBV10-3,TRBJ1-1,TGTGCCATCACCCCGGGGGGGAACACTGAAGCTTTCTTT,CAITPGGNTEAFF
few,TRBD2,TRBV30,TRBJ2-1,TGTGCCTGGAGTCTCTCTAGCGGGAGCGATGAGCAGTTCTTC,CAWSLSSGSDEQFF
-,-,TRBV12-5,TRBJ2-7,TGTGCTAGTGGTTTGGTGGGCGCCGCCTACGAGCAGTACTTC,CASGLVGAAYEQYF
-,TRBD1,TRBV11-2,TRBJ2-7,TGTGCCAGCAGACCTCCGGGACAGGGGATTTACGAGCAGTACTTC,CASRPPGQGIYEQYF
-,-,TRBV12-5,TRBJ1-5,TGTGCTAGTGGCCCTGACACAAGACAGTATCAGCCCCAGCATTTT,CASGPDTRQYQPQHF
-,-,TRBV30,TRBJ1-2,TGTGCCTGCGGAGAGGGACACAACTATGGCTACACCTTC,CACGEGHNYGYTF
few,TRBD2,TRBV10-3,TRBJ2-3,TGTGCCATGCAGGCGGGGGGAGATACGCAGTATTTT,CAMQAGGDTQYF
few,TRBD2,TRBV2,TRBJ2-7,TGTGCCAGCTGTATGGGGAGGGGAGTTGACTACGAGCAGTACTTC,CASCMGRGVDYEQYF
few,-,TRBV5-1,TRBJ1-4,TGCGCCAGCAGCTTGCCGGGAGAAAAACTGTTTTTT,CASSLPGEKLFF
few,TRBD2,TRBV7-2,TRBJ2-1,TGTGCCAGCAGCTCATCTAGCGGGAGAGGTGAGCAGTTCTTC,CASSSSSGRGEQFF
-,-,TRBV5-1,TRBJ1-1,TGCGCCAGCAGCTCAACCGGGAGTGAAGCTTTCTTT,CASSSTGSEAFF